This TCR beta chain emerged from a study of early T cells in non-severe SARS-CoV-2 infection (dated by TCRdb to the early 2020s). Context from the whole study: Because TCR sequencing was done on bulk RNA from unsorted whole blood, the alpha and beta chains could not be paired.

The CDR3 runs 16 residues from the cysteine to the phenylalanine. Just the 48-base CDR3 DNA is kept, in frame starting at base 1. V ends up 7 bases short and J 8 bases short, with an unmatched junction base count of 20. The germline V gene encodes CDR1 SQVTM and CDR2 ANQGSEA. A case-control design nested within a healthcare worker cohort in London, UK, was used, with weekly nasopharyngeal swab PCR tests and blood sampling performed. Between 23 and 31 March 2020, the week of the UK lockdown, healthcare workers were enrolled and then followed up weekly for as long as 16 weeks. This clonotype has a handful of counts. Its recognized antigen is unknown. No base qualities exist here, and no much larger clone lies one base off it. Library generation was performed with 5' RACE. The sequencing machine was a NextSeq 500. To correct for sequencing error and PCR bias, the TCR library protocol tagged individual cDNA molecules with unique molecular identifiers. Sequencing covered both TCR alpha and beta chains, and within each sample the abundances of alpha and beta sequences were tightly co-correlated. Turning to the authors' computational methods: Decombinator V4 was used to annotate the V gene, J gene and CDR3 of the TCR sequences. TCRs were defined as expanded if a significant change between any two time points was detected under a Poisson model with p below 0.0001. Abundances of TCRs were expressed as counts per million after normalisation to the total number of TCRs sequenced in each sample. MAIT TCRs were defined by TRAV1-2 paired with TRAJ12, TRAJ20 or TRAJ33, and iNKT TCRs by TRAV10 paired with TRAJ18. VDJdb, accessed 1 November 2021, was searched for CMV, EBV and SARS-CoV-2 annotated TCRs, excluding TCRs annotated for multiple antigens. TCRdb cleaned the public reads at Q25 with fastp, built clones with MiXCR and kept in-frame beta chains. Every entry covers one CDR3 protein and lists the most common genes and DNA from its rows. For this entry, the V and J calls and clone size follow TCRdb and not the study's own pipeline. In this sample the table shows some 98,000 distinct CDR3 sequences, approximately 9.9% of which occur a single time. Roughly 4.9% of the sample lies in the top ten.

General conclusions and limits of the study: VDJdb matching was skewed toward anti-spike CD8 responses, so virus-specific expansions were likely underestimated and private and CD4 specificities were missed.

The material sequenced was whole blood. This clonotype originated in an adult who was a healthcare worker with PCR-confirmed SARS-CoV-2 infection or an uninfected control (not recorded which). Recombination joined TRBV29-1 with TRBJ2-1, with 7 bases aligning to TRBD2. CDR3 reads: CSGVRASGGHGDEQFF. The DNA sequence is given as TGCAGCGGGGTAAGGGCTAGCGGAGGCCATGGTGATGAGCAGTTCTTC.